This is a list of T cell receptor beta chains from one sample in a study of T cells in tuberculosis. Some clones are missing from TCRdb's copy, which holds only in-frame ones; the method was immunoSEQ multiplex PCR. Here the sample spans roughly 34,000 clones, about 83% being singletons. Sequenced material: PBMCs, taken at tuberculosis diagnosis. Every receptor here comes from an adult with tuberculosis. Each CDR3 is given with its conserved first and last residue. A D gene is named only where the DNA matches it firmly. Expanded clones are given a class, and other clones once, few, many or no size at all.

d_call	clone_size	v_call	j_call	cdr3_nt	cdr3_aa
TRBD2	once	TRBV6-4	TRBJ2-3	TGTGCCAGCAGTGAATCCAGCGGGGGGCCAGATACGCAGTATTTT	CASSESSGGPDTQYF
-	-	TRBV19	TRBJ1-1	TGTGCCAGTAGTCTACGACAGGTACGGCTAAACACTGAAGCTTTCTTT	CASSLRQVRLNTEAFF
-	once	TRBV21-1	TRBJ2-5	TGTGCCAGCAGCAAAGAGGAAGGGGGCGCGGCGGGTGGGACCCAGTACTTC	CASSKEEGGAAGGTQYF
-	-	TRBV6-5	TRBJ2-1	TGTGCCAGCAGTTACGAAGGGGACAATGAGCAGTTCTTC	CASSYEGDNEQFF
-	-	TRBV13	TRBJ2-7	TGTGCCAGCAGCTTAGCGCGCCAGGGAGGACGGTACTTC	CASSLARQGGRYF
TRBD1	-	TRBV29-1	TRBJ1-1	TGCAGCGCTGGACAGGGGGTCGACACTGAAGCTTTCTTT	CSAGQGVDTEAFF
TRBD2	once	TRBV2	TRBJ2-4	TGTGCCAGCAGTCGCGCGGGAGTTATTCAGTACTTC	CASSRAGVIQYF
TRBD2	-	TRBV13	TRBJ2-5	TGTGCCAGCAGCTTTGTAGCGGGAGAAGGGGAGACCCAGTACTTC	CASSFVAGEGETQYF
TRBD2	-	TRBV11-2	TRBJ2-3	TGTGCCAGCAGGAGACTAGCAACGGGCACAGATACGCAGTATTTT	CASRRLATGTDTQYF
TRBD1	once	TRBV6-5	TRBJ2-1	TGTGCCAGCAGGAACGACAGGGGATCTTACAATGAGCAGTTCTTC	CASRNDRGSYNEQFF
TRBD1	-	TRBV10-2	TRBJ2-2	TGCGCCAGCAGTGAGTGGACAGGGGGTACCGGGGAGCTGTTTTTT	CASSEWTGGTGELFF
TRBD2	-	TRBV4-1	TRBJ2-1	TGCGCCAGCAGCCAAGAAGGTAGCGGGGGGGCGAATGAGCAGTTCTTC	CASSQEGSGGANEQFF